The 12 T cell receptor beta chains in this list originate from one sample, sequenced in a study of T cell repertoires in cytomegalovirus infection. TCRdb re-called the reads through MiXCR, storing one row per CDR3 protein. The sample holds about 180,000 distinct CDR3 sequences, under 15% seen once. Material for sequencing was PBMCs. These TCRs come from a human donor in good health (CMV status not recorded). Some clones in this sample may be carry-over from other donors' samples.

This clonotype was found many times. DNA for the CDR3: TGTGCCAGCACAGGACTACTGGCTAGCACAGATACGCAGTATTTT. Its translation: CASTGLLASTDTQYF. J is TRBJ2-3 and V is TRBV6-2 or TRBV6-3; maybe TRBD2 (6 bases). The CDR3 totals 15 residues. Germline values: CDR1 MNHEY, CDR2 SVGEGT. V was shortened by 7 bases and J by 0 bases, with 14 bases between the two germline ends.

This chain connects TRBV19 to TRBJ2-1; TRBD1 agrees at 7 bases. The CDR3 runs 15 residues. V was clipped by 6 bases and J by 2 bases; unmatched bases: 7. Germline V lookup: CDR1 LNHDA, CDR2 SQIVND (reference sequence). CDR3 bases: TGTGCCAGTAGCCTGACAGGGAGCACCTACAATGAGCAGTTCTTC. This codes for CASSLTGSTYNEQFF.

This chain uses TRBV7-8 with TRBJ2-4; TRBD2 agrees at 15 bases. Germline V lookup: CDR1 SGHVS, CDR2 FQNEAQ. With V trimmed by 5 bases and J by 3 bases, 14 bases remained unmatched. The CDR3 has 20 amino acids. The CDR3: CASSAGTSGRPEKNKNIQYF. The DNA for the CDR3 is TGTGCCAGCAGCGCGGGGACTAGCGGGAGGCCCGAGAAGAACAAAAACATTCAGTACTTC.

This clonotype was observed a few times. The rearrangement joins TRBV5-1 to TRBJ1-4; D remains ambiguous. The CDR3 is 14 residues long. Germline CDR1 SGHRS, CDR2 YFSETQ. Trimming took 0 bases from V and 4 from J, leaving 7 bases between them. CDR3 DNA: TGCGCCAGCAGCTTGGAAGGGAATAATGAAAAACTGTTTTTT. Translated: CASSLEGNNEKLFF.

J is TRBJ2-7 and V is TRBV7-9, with TRBD1 identical over 7 bases. The CDR3 has 16 residues. The V segment lost 5 bases and the J segment 2 bases; nucleotides outside the gene matches: 12. CDR1 and CDR2 from the germline V gene are SEHNR and FQNEAQ (reference sequence). The DNA of the CDR3 is TGTGCCAGCAGCCCTCCTTGGGTCGGGACAGCCTACGAGCAGTACTTC. This gives the protein CASSPPWVGTAYEQYF.

The CDR3 spells CSVTEESSYEQYF. The CDR3 DNA sequence: TGCAGCGTTACCGAGGAAAGCTCCTACGAGCAGTACTTC. V gene TRBV29-1 combines with J gene TRBJ2-7, with unresolved D. Trimming took 5 bases from V and 0 from J, leaving 11 bases between them. Germline CDR1 and CDR2: SQVTM and ANQGSEA. The CDR3 runs to 13 residues.

This clonotype showed up just a few times. This chain connects TRBV27 to TRBJ2-1; D remains unclear. V was pared by 8 bases and J by 6 bases, with 20 bases between. Germline assignment: CDR1 MNHEY and CDR2 SMNVEV (reference sequence). The CDR3 has 15 amino acids. The CDR3 nucleotides are TGTGCCAGCCAACTATCTCTATACCGGCTCAATGAGCAGTTCTTC. Translated, it gives CASQLSLYRLNEQFF.

This chain connects TRBV5-6 to TRBJ2-3, with D unresolved. The V end was cut by 2 bases, the J end by 2 bases, with 9 bases between. The CDR3 extends over 14 amino acids. Germline values: CDR1 SGHDT, CDR2 YYEEEE. CDR3 protein: CASSFGRVTDTQYF. In DNA, the CDR3 is TGTGCCAGCAGCTTCGGTCGGGTCACAGATACGCAGTATTTT.

This clonotype was seen only a few times. The junction departs from the called germline gene at one end, perhaps through a read error. The CDR3 DNA reads as TGTGCCAGCAGCCAATACTTACCGGGACAGGCCTTATCTGCTAACTATGGCTACACCTTC. It encodes CASSQYLPGQALSANYGYTF. The chain joins TRBV4-1 to TRBJ1-2; TRBD1 agrees at 8 bases. Germline V gives CDR1 MGHRA, CDR2 YSYEKL. This CDR3 is built from 20 residues.

The chain couples TRBV5-4 to TRBJ2-6, with TRBD2 identical over 8 bases. V shed 2 bases, J shed 2 bases, and the junction held 3 bases outside the gene matches. The CDR3 extends over 16 amino acids. CDR1 is SGHNT and CDR2 is YYREEE in the germline V gene (reference sequence). This CDR3 reads CASSFIGGAGANVLTF. The CDR3 bases are TGTGCCAGCAGCTTCATCGGGGGGGCTGGGGCCAACGTCCTGACTTTC.

In this sample, this clonotype turned up many times. The chain links TRBV2 to TRBJ2-7; no clear D. Trimming cost V 1 base and J 3 bases, with 4 bases left between them. The CDR3 sequence is 12 residues long. Germline V gene sequence: CDR1 SNHLY, CDR2 FYNNEI. This chain's CDR3 is CASSEGSYEQYF. CDR3 DNA: TGTGCCAGCAGTGAAGGAAGCTACGAGCAGTACTTC.

The chain recombines TRBV6-6 with TRBJ2-5; no clear D. This CDR3 is 12 amino acids long. Germline CDR1 reads MNHNY; CDR2 reads SVGAGI (reference sequence). Deletions cut 0 bases from V and 5 bases from J, with 4 bases between. The CDR3 DNA is TGTGCCAGCAGTTACTCTAGGGAGACCCAGTACTTC. This sequence encodes CASSYSRETQYF.